This TCR beta chain was recovered during a study of cytomegalovirus exposure and HLA in healthy donors. Study-wide context: Most donors, 81% of 398 genotyped, fell in the Caucasian-associated ancestry cluster.

The PCR contained 60 Vbeta and 13 Jbeta primers. Generated by immunoSEQ multiplex PCR, the TCRdb table keeps only in-frame clones and is missing some. The repertoire has roughly 120,000 clones, about 80% of them found once; the top ten carry roughly 3.5%. Germline loops: CDR1 MNHEY, CDR2 SMNVEV (reference sequence). The CDR3 is 14 residues long. Notes on the study in general: A list of 164 TCR beta chains associated with cytomegalovirus was given.

To note about this clone: Its antigen remains unidentified.

The sequenced sample was PBMCs. The gene calls are TRBV27 and TRBJ2-5; tentative D call: TRBD2 (6 bases). Matching the DNA end better, TRBJ2-7 makes the J call doubtful. The TCR was taken from a male donor in good health and CMV-seronegative. As DNA, the CDR3 is TGTGCCAGCAGATCTAGCGACTACTCTCTCGAGCAGTACTTC. Translation gives CASRSSDYSLEQYF.